Below, 28 T cell receptor beta chains from the same sample are listed, as sequenced in a study of blood T cell repertoires in COVID-19. Generated by immunoSEQ multiplex PCR, the TCRdb table keeps only in-frame clones and is missing some. The sample yields 200,000 or so clones, roughly 80% seen once. Sequenced: peripheral blood. Receptor source: a man aged 25 to 45 with active or convalescent COVID-19.

The count of this clone is one. This sequence joins TRBV28 and TRBJ1-1; weak D call: TRBD1 (6 bases). V was clipped by 4 bases and J by 4 bases, with 13 bases between them. Germline values: CDR1 MDHEN, CDR2 SYDVKM. This CDR3 spans 14 amino acids. The CDR3 here is CASSSGGPSTEAFF. Written as DNA, the CDR3 is TGTGCCAGCAGTTCCGGGGGGCCGAGCACTGAAGCTTTCTTT.

Concerning this clone: The sample contains more than one DNA sequence encoding this CDR3. The chain has TRBV30 and TRBJ2-1; 8 nucleotides match TRBD2. Germline CDR1 and CDR2: GTSNPN and SVGIG (reference sequence). The V and J ends lost 2 bases and 3 bases, in that order; junction bases with no gene match: 3. The CDR3 consists of 14 residues. The CDR3 reads CAWSLLAGYNEQFF. In DNA form, the CDR3 reads TGTGCCTGGAGTCTTCTAGCGGGCTACAATGAGCAGTTCTTC.

This clone was seen only once. The chain employs TRBV6-1 and TRBJ2-3; TRBD1 matches 8 bases. From germline, CDR1 is MNHNS and CDR2 SASEGT. V shed 1 base, J shed 1 base, and the junction held 10 bases outside the gene matches. The CDR3 is 18 amino acids. The CDR3 region is CASSEEEEPRGRTDTQYF. In nucleotides, the CDR3 is TGTGCCAGCAGTGAAGAAGAAGAACCCAGGGGGCGCACAGATACGCAGTATTTT.

V and J are TRBV4-1 and TRBJ2-1; D remains unclear. From germline, CDR1 is MGHRA and CDR2 YSYEKL. This CDR3 is 14 amino acids long. V lost 0 bases and J lost 12, with 15 bases in between. CDR3 amino acids: CASSQDLYIRGQFF. DNA for the CDR3: TGCGCCAGCAGCCAAGATCTTTACATCAGAGGGCAGTTCTTC.

Comments on this clone: The germline gene is not matched at one end of the junction; a read error may be the cause. The chain employs TRBV7-7 and TRBJ2-1; TRBD2 matches at 8 bases. This CDR3 has 15 residues. CDR1 and CDR2 from the germline V gene are SSHAT and FNYEAQ (reference sequence). In nucleotides, the CDR3 is TGTGCTAGCAGCTACGATGGCGGGGGGTACAATGAGCAGTTCTTC. It translates to CASSYDGGGYNEQFF.

The V and J genes are TRBV7-2 and TRBJ1-1; 12 bases map to TRBD1. Per the germline V gene, CDR1 is SGHTA and CDR2 is FQGNSA. Trimming removed 1 base from V and 4 bases from J; junction bases left unmatched: 7. The CDR3 runs 17 residues. The CDR3 loop reads CASSLGGQGARSTEAFF. CDR3 bases: TGTGCCAGCAGCTTAGGGGGACAGGGGGCGAGAAGCACTGAAGCTTTCTTT.

The rearrangement uses TRBV7-9 and TRBJ1-1, with D maybe TRBD1 (5 bases). V lost 8 bases and J lost 11, with 15 bases in between. This CDR3 is built from 11 residues. Germline values: CDR1 SEHNR, CDR2 FQNEAQ (reference sequence). In nucleotides, the CDR3 is TGTGCCAGCGGGGCGTGGGTTGAGGCTTTCTTT. Residues: CASGAWVEAFF.

The J gene is TRBJ2-5, the V gene TRBV10-2, with 8 bases matching TRBD2. This CDR3 is built from 13 residues. V dropped 6 bases and J dropped 4; count of bases not matched to a gene: 4. Germline V CDR1 and CDR2: WSHSY, SAAADI. CDR3 sequence reads: CASRPSGGETQYF. The CDR3 DNA reads as TGCGCCAGCAGACCGAGCGGGGGAGAGACCCAGTACTTC.

The chain combines TRBV6-5 with TRBJ2-1, with D possibly matching TRBD2 (5 bases). V lost 0 bases and J lost 8, with 14 bases in between. Per germline, CDR1 MNHEY and CDR2 SVGAGI. The CDR3 length is 15 residues. The CDR3 coding sequence is TGTGCCAGCAGTTACTCGAAACTAGTGGTCGATGAGCAGTTCTTC. Amino acids: CASSYSKLVVDEQFF.

V and J are TRBV6-5 and TRBJ1-5; 9 bases agree with TRBD1. CDR3 length equals 14 residues. Germline CDR1 and CDR2: MNHEY and SVGAGI. V shed 11 bases, J shed 4 bases, and the junction held 9 bases outside the gene matches. CDR3 residues: CASRDRDLNQPQHF. CDR3 nucleotide sequence: TGTGCCTCCCGGGACAGGGATTTAAATCAGCCCCAGCATTTT.

The CDR3 DNA follows: TGCAGCCTCTTAGGAGGGTCCAATGAGCAGTTCTTC. Translated: CSLLGGSNEQFF. This chain joins TRBV29-1 and TRBJ2-1; TRBD2 is a possible D gene (6 bases). The CDR3 is 12 residues long. The V gene lost 8 bases and the J gene lost 6 bases, with 14 bases spanning the gap. Germline V gene data show CDR1 as SQVTM and CDR2 as ANQGSEA.

This sequence joins TRBV7-9 and TRBJ1-1; 12 bases line up with TRBD1. The V segment lost 7 bases and the J segment 5 bases; nucleotides outside the gene matches: 8. The CDR3 sequence is 15 residues long. Per the germline V gene, CDR1 is SEHNR and CDR2 is FQNEAQ (reference sequence). The CDR3 region is CASTNRDRGQTEAFF. The DNA of the CDR3 is TGTGCCAGCACCAACCGGGACAGGGGGCAGACTGAAGCTTTCTTT.

This clone was detected many times. The chain is built from TRBV5-6 and TRBJ2-7; the match to TRBD2 covers 7 bases. CDR1 is SGHDT and CDR2 is YYEEEE in the germline V gene. V shed 6 bases, J shed 5 bases, and the junction held 14 bases outside the gene matches. This CDR3 has 15 amino acids. Here the CDR3 DNA reads TGTGCCAGCACCGCGCCATGGGAGGGCTCAAACGAGCAGTACGTC. This codes for CASTAPWEGSNEQYV.

This chain uses TRBV6-5 with TRBJ1-2; D is possibly TRBD1 (5 bases). Trimming left V 6 bases short and J 2 bases short, with 13 bases between. Germline CDR1 is MNHEY and CDR2 is SVGAGI. The CDR3 contains 14 residues. CDR3 region: CASSGGYGNYGYTF. Written as DNA, the CDR3 is TGTGCCAGCAGCGGGGGATACGGAAACTATGGCTACACCTTC.

This chain connects TRBV27 to TRBJ1-1, with 7 nucleotides matching TRBD1. Germline V CDR1 and CDR2: MNHEY, SMNVEV (reference sequence). The ends lost 6 bases at V and 5 bases at J; junction bases unmatched: 12. This CDR3 has 15 amino acids. CDR3 protein: CASSPTGNLQTEAFF. The CDR3 DNA sequence: TGTGCCAGCAGCCCGACAGGGAACTTGCAGACTGAAGCTTTCTTT.

V is TRBV19 and J is TRBJ1-3; 7 bases are shared with TRBD1. Losses at the gene ends were 5 bases for V and 2 bases for J; bases not matched to a gene: 6. This CDR3 has 15 amino acids. Germline V gene sequence: CDR1 LNHDA, CDR2 SQIVND (reference sequence). CDR3 amino acids: CASSFSTGPGNTIYF. The CDR3 coding sequence is TGTGCCAGTAGTTTCTCGACAGGGCCTGGAAACACCATATATTTT.

The chain links TRBV24-1 to TRBJ2-5; D remains unclear. Per germline, CDR1 KGHDR and CDR2 SFDVKD. CDR3 length: 15 amino acids. Trimming left V 0 bases short and J 2 bases short, with 9 bases between. The CDR3 sequence: CATSDLHAVQETQYF. Here the CDR3 DNA reads TGTGCCACCAGTGATTTGCATGCAGTGCAAGAGACCCAGTACTTC.

V usage is TRBV19 and J usage is TRBJ2-4, with 8 positions matching TRBD2. The germline CDR1 and CDR2 sequences are LNHDA and SQIVND (reference sequence). J lost 5 bases, V lost 6 bases, and 18 bases had no gene match. This CDR3 has 18 amino acids. In DNA, the CDR3 is TGTGCCAGTAGGCGGGGGGCGATCAGGGTGGGGTTCGAAAACATTCAGTACTTC. It specifies CASRRGAIRVGFENIQYF.

The genes are TRBV30 and TRBJ1-1; TRBD1 matches 9 bases. Germline lookup yields CDR1 GTSNPN and CDR2 SVGIG (reference sequence). Trimming removed 0 bases from V and 0 bases from J; junction bases left unmatched: 5. This CDR3 has 16 residues. The CDR3 is CAWSVGQGLMNTEAFF. CDR3 nucleotide sequence: TGTGCCTGGAGTGTGGGACAGGGCCTTATGAACACTGAAGCTTTCTTT.

The V call is TRBV27, the J call TRBJ1-6; D gene ambiguous. This CDR3 comprises 12 residues. V was cut by 6 bases and J by 7 bases, with 7 bases left in between. The germline gives CDR1 MNHEY, CDR2 SMNVEV (reference sequence). CDR3 bases: TGTGCCAGCAGCCGAAGCAATTCACCCCTCCACTTT. Protein sequence: CASSRSNSPLHF.

This chain connects TRBV14 to TRBJ1-6; D call uncertain. CDR3 length equals 12 residues. Deletions cut 4 bases from V and 7 bases from J, with 5 bases between. CDR1 is SGHDN, CDR2 FVKESK, per germline. CDR3 nucleotides: TGTGCCAGCAGCCCCCCGAATTCACCCCTCCACTTT. It yields the protein CASSPPNSPLHF.

Judged by abundance, this clone is medium-sized. This chain uses TRBV4-1 with TRBJ2-2, with 8 bases identical to TRBD2. V lost 0 bases to trimming and J lost 4 bases; unmatched junction nucleotides: 4. This CDR3 comprises 16 residues. CDR1 is MGHRA, CDR2 YSYEKL, per germline. Here the CDR3 reads CASSQDLAGSTGELFF. The CDR3 DNA reads TGCGCCAGCAGCCAAGATTTAGCGGGATCCACCGGGGAGCTGTTTTTT.

J is TRBJ2-3 and V is TRBV24-1, with D possibly TRBD2 on 7 matching bases. The CDR3 runs 15 residues. Trimming stripped 6 bases from V and 6 bases from J, with 18 bases between. The germline V gene has CDR1 KGHDR and CDR2 SFDVKD. DNA for the CDR3: TGTGCCACCAGTTTGGGGGCCAGGGGAGGGGATACGCAGTATTTT. Translating gives CATSLGARGGDTQYF.

This clone was seen more than once but under ten times. V usage is TRBV19 and J usage is TRBJ1-5; unclear D gene. The CDR3 runs 14 residues. Germline CDR1 and CDR2: LNHDA and SQIVND (reference sequence). Deletions cut 3 bases from V and 4 bases from J, with 10 bases between. The CDR3 nucleotides read TGTGCCAGTAGTATCGAGGGCCCGAATCAGCCCCAGCATTTT. Translating gives CASSIEGPNQPQHF. The variable domain in full, completed from reference TRBV19 and TRBJ1-5, reads DGGITQSPKYLFRKEGQNVTLSCEQNLNHDAMYWYRQDPGQGLRLIYYSQIVNDFQKGDIAEGYSVSREKKESFPLTVTSAQKNPTAFYLCASSIEGPNQPQHFGDGTRLSIL.

This clone was detected once. The V call is TRBV6-6, the J call TRBJ2-3; TRBD2 might be the D (5 bases). Germline lookup yields CDR1 MNHNY and CDR2 SVGAGI (reference sequence). With 4 bases removed from V and 4 bases from J, the gap between germline ends came to 12 bases. The CDR3 covers 14 residues. CDR3 sequence (DNA): TGTGCCAGCAGTTCCCGGGGTCGGGCAGATACGCAGTATTTT. Its protein is CASSSRGRADTQYF.

The chain carries TRBV24-1 and TRBJ2-1, with a tentative D call TRBD1 (5 bases). This CDR3 has 15 amino acids. V was shortened by 4 bases and J by 1 base, with 10 bases between the two germline ends. Germline V gene lookup returns CDR1 KGHDR and CDR2 SFDVKD. The CDR3 here is CATSDPDSSYNEQFF. CDR3 bases: TGTGCCACCAGTGACCCAGACAGTTCCTACAATGAGCAGTTCTTC.

The chain is built from TRBV23-1 and TRBJ2-1; D possibly corresponds to TRBD1 (5 bases). TRBV23-1 is an open reading frame whose function is uncertain. The CDR3 loop spans 15 amino acids. The V end was cut by 4 bases, the J end by 7 bases, with 17 bases between. The CDR3 protein is CASSPGARAANEQFF. CDR3 nucleotide sequence: TGCGCCAGCAGTCCTGGCGCCAGGGCGGCGAATGAGCAGTTCTTC.

V gene TRBV5-6 combines with J gene TRBJ1-5, with D possibly matching TRBD1 (6 bases). Germline loops: CDR1 SGHDT, CDR2 YYEEEE. This CDR3 is built from 14 residues. Trimming took off 7 bases at V and 11 bases at J, with 22 bases between the two ends. This CDR3 reads CASALGALPGAQHF. CDR3 bases: TGTGCCAGCGCCCTAGGGGCCCTACCAGGGGCCCAGCATTTT. Full variable domain (rest looked up from reference TRBV5-6 and TRBJ1-5): DAGVTQSPTHLIKTRGQQVTLRCSPKSGHDTVSWYQQALGQGPQFIFQYYEEEERQRGNFPDRFSGHQFPNYSSELNVNALLLGDSALYLCASALGALPGAQHFGDGTRLSIL.